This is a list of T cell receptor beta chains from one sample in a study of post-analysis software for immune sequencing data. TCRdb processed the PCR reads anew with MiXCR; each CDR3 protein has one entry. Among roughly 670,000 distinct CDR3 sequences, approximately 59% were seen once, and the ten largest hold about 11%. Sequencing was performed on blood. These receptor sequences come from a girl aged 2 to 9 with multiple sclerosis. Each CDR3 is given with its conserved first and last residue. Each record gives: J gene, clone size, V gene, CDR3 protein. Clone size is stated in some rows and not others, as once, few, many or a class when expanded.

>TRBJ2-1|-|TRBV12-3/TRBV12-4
CASSRTGGEQFF
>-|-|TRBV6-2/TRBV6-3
CASRRAETQYF
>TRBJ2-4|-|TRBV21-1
CASTEDRGGDIQYF
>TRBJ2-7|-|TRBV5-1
CASSLGLAGGPSSYNEQYF
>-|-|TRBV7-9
CASSSGLAGDGYEQYF
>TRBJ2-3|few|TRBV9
CASSLSGSGDTQYF
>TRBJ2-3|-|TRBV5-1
CASSWAQVFSTDTQYF
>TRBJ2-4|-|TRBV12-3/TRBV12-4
CASARPGPDKNIQYF
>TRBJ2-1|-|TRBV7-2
CASRSGGPASNEQFF
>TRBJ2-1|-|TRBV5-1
CASSPTQGSPSNEQFF
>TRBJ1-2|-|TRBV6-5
CASSSLGQGYGYTF
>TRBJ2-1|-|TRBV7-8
CASSFSGGRASGNEQFF
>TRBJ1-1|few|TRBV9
CASSATEKIAFF
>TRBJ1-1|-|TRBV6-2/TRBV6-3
CASSIGSMNTEAFF
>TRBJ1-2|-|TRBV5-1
CASSLETGGSYTF
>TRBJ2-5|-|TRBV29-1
CSVRPVQETQYF